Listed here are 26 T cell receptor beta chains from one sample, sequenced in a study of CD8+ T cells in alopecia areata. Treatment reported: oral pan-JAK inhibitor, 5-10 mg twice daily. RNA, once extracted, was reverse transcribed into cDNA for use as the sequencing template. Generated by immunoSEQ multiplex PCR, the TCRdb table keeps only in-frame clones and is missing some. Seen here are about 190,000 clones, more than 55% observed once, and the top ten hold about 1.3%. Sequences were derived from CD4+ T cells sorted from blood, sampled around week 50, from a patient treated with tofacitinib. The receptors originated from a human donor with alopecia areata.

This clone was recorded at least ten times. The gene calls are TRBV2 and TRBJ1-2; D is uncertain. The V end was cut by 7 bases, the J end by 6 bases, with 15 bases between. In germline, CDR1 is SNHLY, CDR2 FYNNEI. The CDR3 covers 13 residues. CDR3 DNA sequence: TGTGCCAGCAATCAGGACCTCGGGGATGGCTACACCTTC. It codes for CASNQDLGDGYTF.

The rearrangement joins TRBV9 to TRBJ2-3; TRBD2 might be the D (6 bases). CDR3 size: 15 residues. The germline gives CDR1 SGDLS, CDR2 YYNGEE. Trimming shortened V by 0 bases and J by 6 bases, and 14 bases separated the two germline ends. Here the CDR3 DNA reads TGTGCCAGCAGCGTAGGACTAGTAAAGAATGATACGCAGTATTTT. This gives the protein CASSVGLVKNDTQYF. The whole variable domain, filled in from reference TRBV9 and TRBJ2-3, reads DSGVTQTPKHLITATGQRVTLRCSPRSGDLSVYWYQQSLDQGLQFLIQYYNGEERAKGNILERFSAQQFPDLHSELNLSSLELGDSALYFCASSVGLVKNDTQYFGPGTRLTVL.

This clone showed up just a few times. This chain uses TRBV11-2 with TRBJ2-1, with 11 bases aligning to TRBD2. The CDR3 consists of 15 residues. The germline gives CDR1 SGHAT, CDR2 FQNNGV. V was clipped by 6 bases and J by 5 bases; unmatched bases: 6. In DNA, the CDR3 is TGTGCCAGCAGGTTGCTAGCGGGGGGCCACAATGAGCAGTTCTTC. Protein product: CASRLLAGGHNEQFF.

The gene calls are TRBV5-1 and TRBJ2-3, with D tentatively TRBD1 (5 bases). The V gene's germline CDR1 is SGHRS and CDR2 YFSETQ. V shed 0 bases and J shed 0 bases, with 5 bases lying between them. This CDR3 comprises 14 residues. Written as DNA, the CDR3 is TGCGCCAGCAGCTTGGAGGGGAGCACAGATACGCAGTATTTT. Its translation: CASSLEGSTDTQYF.

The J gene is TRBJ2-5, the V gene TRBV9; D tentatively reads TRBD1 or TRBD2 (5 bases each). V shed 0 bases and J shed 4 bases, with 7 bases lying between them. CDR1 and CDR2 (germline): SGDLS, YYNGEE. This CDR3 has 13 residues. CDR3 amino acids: CASSVDGGETQYF. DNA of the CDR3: TGTGCCAGCAGCGTAGATGGGGGAGAGACCCAGTACTTC.

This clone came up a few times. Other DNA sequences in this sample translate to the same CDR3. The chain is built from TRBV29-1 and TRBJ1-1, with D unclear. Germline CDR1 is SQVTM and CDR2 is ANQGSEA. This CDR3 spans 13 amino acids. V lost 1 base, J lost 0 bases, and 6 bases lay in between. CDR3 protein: CSVEGRLNTEAFF. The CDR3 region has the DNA TGCAGCGTTGAAGGTCGGTTGAACACTGAAGCTTTCTTT.

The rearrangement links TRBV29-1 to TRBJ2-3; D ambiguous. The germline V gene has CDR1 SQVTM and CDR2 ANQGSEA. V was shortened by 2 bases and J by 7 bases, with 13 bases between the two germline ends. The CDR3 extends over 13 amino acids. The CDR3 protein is CSVEIPALYTQYF. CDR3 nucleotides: TGCAGCGTTGAAATCCCGGCTCTCTATACGCAGTATTTT.

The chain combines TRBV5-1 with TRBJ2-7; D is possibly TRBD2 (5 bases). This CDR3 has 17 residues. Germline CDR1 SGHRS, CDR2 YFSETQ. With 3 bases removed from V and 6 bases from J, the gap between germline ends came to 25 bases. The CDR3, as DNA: TGCGCCAGCAGCTCTACCTTGGCCGGGAAAAACATGGGCGAGCAGTACTTC. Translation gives CASSSTLAGKNMGEQYF.

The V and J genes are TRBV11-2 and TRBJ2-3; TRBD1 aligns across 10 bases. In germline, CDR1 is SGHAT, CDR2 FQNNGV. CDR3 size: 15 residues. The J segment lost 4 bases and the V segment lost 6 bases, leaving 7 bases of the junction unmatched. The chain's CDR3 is CASRMGQGMADTQYF. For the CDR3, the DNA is TGTGCCAGCAGGATGGGACAGGGGATGGCAGATACGCAGTATTTT.

The CDR3 is CASSLVKGRQPQHF. The CDR3 DNA reads TGTGCCAGCAGCTTGGTAAAGGGAAGGCAGCCCCAGCATTTT. This sequence joins TRBV5-6 and TRBJ1-5; unclear D gene. The length of the CDR3 is 14 residues. Germline loops: CDR1 SGHDT, CDR2 YYEEEE. The ends were cut back, 0 bases at V and 7 bases at J, with 11 bases in the middle.

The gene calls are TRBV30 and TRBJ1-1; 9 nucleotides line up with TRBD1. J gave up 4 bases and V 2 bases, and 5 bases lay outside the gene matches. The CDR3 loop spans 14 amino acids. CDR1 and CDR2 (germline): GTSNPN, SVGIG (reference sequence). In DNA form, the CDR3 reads TGTGCCTGGAGTTACAGGGGGCGCGGCACTGAAGCTTTCTTT. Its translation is CAWSYRGRGTEAFF. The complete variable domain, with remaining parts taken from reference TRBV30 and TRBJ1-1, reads SQTIHQWPATLVQPVGSPLSLECTVEGTSNPNLYWYRQAAGRGLQLLFYSVGIGQISSEVPQNLSASRPQDRQFILSSKKLLLSDSGFYLCAWSYRGRGTEAFFGQGTRLTVV.

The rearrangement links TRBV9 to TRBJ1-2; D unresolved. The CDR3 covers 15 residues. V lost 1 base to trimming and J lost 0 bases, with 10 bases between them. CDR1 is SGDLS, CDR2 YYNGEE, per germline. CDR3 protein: CASSVKLGTNYGYTF. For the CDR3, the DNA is TGTGCCAGCAGCGTAAAGTTAGGGACTAACTATGGCTACACCTTC.

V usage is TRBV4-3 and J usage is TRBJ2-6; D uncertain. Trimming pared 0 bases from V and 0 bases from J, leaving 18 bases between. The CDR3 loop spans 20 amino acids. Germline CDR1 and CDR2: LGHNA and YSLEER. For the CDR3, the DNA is TGCGCCAGCAGCCAAGATCGAATGGCCCCCAGCCTCTCTGGGGCCAACGTCCTGACTTTC. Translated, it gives CASSQDRMAPSLSGANVLTF.

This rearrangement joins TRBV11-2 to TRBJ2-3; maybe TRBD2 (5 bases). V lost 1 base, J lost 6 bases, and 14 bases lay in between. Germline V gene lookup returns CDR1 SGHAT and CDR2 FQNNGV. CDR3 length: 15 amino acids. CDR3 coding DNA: TGTGCCAGCAGCTTAGGACTACGTCCGTCGGATACGCAGTATTTT. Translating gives CASSLGLRPSDTQYF.

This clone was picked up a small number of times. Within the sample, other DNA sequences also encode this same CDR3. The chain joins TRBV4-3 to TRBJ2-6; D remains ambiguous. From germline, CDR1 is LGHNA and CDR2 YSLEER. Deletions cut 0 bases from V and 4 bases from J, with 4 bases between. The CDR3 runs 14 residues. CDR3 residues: CASSQDPGANVLTF. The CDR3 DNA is TGCGCCAGCAGCCAAGATCCCGGGGCCAACGTCCTGACTTTC.

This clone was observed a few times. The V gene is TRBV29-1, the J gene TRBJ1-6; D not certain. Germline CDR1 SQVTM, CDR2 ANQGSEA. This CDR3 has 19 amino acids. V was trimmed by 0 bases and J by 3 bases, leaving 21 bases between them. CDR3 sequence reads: CSVEDPPDKPGDYNSPLHF. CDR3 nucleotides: TGCAGCGTTGAAGATCCCCCAGATAAGCCCGGAGACTATAATTCACCCCTCCACTTT. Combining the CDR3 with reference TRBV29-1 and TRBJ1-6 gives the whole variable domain SAVISQKPSRDICQRGTSLTIQCQVDSQVTMMFWYRQQPGQSLTLIATANQGSEATYESGFVIDKFPISRPNLTFSTLTVSNMSPEDSSIYLCSVEDPPDKPGDYNSPLHFGNGTRLTVT.

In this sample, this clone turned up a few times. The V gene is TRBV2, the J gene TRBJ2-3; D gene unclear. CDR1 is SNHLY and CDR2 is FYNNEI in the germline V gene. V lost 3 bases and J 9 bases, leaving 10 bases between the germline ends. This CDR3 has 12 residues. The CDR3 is CASSDGRATQYF. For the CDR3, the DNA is TGTGCCAGCAGTGATGGTCGGGCCACGCAGTATTTT.

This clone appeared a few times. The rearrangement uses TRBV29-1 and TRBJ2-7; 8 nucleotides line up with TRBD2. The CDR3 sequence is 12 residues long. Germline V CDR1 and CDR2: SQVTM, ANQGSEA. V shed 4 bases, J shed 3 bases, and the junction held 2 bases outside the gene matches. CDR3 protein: CSVAGGSYEQYF. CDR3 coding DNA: TGCAGCGTTGCGGGGGGGAGCTACGAGCAGTACTTC.

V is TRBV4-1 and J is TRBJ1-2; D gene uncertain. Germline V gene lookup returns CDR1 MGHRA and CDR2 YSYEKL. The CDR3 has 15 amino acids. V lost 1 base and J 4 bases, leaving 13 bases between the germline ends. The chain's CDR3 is CASSQGGVGPYGYTF. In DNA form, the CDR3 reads TGCGCCAGCAGCCAAGGTGGGGTGGGCCCCTATGGCTACACCTTC.

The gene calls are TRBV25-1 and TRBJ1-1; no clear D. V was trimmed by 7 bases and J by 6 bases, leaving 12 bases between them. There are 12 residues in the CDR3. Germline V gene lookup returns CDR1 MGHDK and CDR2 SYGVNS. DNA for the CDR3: TGTGCCAGCAAAATCGGTGACGCTGAAGCTTTCTTT. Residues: CASKIGDAEAFF.

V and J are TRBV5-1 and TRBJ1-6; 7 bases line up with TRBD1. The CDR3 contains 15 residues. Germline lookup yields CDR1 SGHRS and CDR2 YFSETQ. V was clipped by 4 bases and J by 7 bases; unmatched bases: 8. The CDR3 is CASSNGTVQNSPLHF. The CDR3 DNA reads TGCGCCAGCAGCAACGGGACAGTACAAAATTCACCCCTCCACTTT.

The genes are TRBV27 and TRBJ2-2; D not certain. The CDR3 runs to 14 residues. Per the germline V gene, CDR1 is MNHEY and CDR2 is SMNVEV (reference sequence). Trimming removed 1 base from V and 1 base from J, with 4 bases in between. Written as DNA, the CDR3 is TGTGCCAGCAGTTTATACCGGAACACCGGGGAGCTGTTTTTT. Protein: CASSLYRNTGELFF.

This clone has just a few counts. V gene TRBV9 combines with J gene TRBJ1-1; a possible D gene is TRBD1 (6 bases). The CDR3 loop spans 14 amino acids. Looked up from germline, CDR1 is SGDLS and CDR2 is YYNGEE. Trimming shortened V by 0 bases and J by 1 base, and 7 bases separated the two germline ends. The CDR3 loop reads CASSVEQGNTEAFF. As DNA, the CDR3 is TGTGCCAGCAGCGTAGAACAGGGGAACACTGAAGCTTTCTTT.

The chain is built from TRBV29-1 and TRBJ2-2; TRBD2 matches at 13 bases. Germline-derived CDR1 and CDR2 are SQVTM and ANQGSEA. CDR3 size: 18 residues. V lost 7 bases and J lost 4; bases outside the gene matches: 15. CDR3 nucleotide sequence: TGCAGCGGCATGGGGACTAGCGGGACCCAGGTATCCACCGGGGAGCTGTTTTTT. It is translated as CSGMGTSGTQVSTGELFF.

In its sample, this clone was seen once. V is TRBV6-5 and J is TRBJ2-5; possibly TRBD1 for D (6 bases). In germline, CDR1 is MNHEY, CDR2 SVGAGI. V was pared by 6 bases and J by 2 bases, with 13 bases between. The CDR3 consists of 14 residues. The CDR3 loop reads CASSKGQRQETQYF. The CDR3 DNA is TGTGCCAGCAGCAAAGGACAGAGACAAGAGACCCAGTACTTC.

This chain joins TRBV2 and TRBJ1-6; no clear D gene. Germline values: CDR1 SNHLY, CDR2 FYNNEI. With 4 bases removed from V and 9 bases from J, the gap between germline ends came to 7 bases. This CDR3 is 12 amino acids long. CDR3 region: CASSVLLSPLHF. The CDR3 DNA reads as TGTGCCAGCAGTGTACTCCTTTCACCCCTCCACTTT.